This passage covers 28 T cell receptor beta chains from one sample sequenced in a study of T-cell reconstitution after alpha-beta-depleted transplantation in children. It was with unique molecular identifiers that the TCRbeta library was prepared. TCRdb used MiXCR to reprocess the PCR reads, holding one entry per CDR3 protein. The data show hundreds of thousands of distinct CDR3 sequences, roughly 16% seen once. The source material was PBMCs, mostly from graft donor cells, sampled 360 days after TCRalphabeta/CD19-depleted stem cell transplant. These receptors all stem from a boy younger than two who had a stem cell transplant for Wiskott-Aldrich syndrome, so the T cells may come from the graft donor.

This clonotype has a handful of counts. The gene calls are TRBV5-1 and TRBJ2-1; D not resolved. V lost 0 bases, J lost 3 bases, and 10 bases lay in between. Germline CDR1 SGHRS, CDR2 YFSETQ. The CDR3 length is 15 residues. In DNA form, the CDR3 reads TGCGCCAGCAGCTTGGACGGGCCCGACTACAATGAGCAGTTCTTC. Its protein is CASSLDGPDYNEQFF. Full variable domain (remainder filled in from reference TRBV5-1 and TRBJ2-1): KAGVTQTPRYLIKTRGQQVTLSCSPISGHRSVSWYQQTPGQGLQFLFEYFSETQRNKGNFPGRFSGRQFSNSRSEMNVSTLELGDSALYLCASSLDGPDYNEQFFGPGTRLTVL.

V and J are TRBV12-3 or TRBV12-4 and TRBJ2-5, with a tentative D call TRBD2 (6 bases). V was pared by 6 bases and J by 5 bases, with 16 bases between. The CDR3 has 14 amino acids. CDR3 sequence: CASSRLVRDETQYF. CDR3 nucleotide sequence: TGTGCCAGCAGCCGACTAGTGAGAGATGAGACCCAGTACTTC.

This clonotype appeared a few times. The chain couples TRBV7-6 to TRBJ2-1; possibly TRBD2 for D (6 bases). The CDR3 length is 15 residues. The germline V gene has CDR1 SGHVS and CDR2 FNYEAQ. The V gene lost 2 bases and the J gene lost 9 bases, with 17 bases spanning the gap. The CDR3 sequence: CASSLSPGESIEQFF. CDR3 DNA sequence: TGTGCCAGCAGCTTAAGCCCGGGGGAAAGCATTGAGCAGTTCTTC.

Many counts were recorded for this clonotype. The CDR3 nucleotides read TGCGCCAGCAGCTTGGCGGGACTTCTCGGCACAGATACGCAGTATTTT. Translating gives CASSLAGLLGTDTQYF. The chain is built from TRBV5-1 and TRBJ2-3; the D gene is possibly TRBD2 (6 bases). CDR1 SGHRS and CDR2 YFSETQ come from the germline V gene. Deletions cut 0 bases from V and 1 base from J, with 12 bases between. This CDR3 has 16 residues.

The chain uses TRBV7-9 and TRBJ2-4; no firm D call. The germline gives CDR1 SEHNR, CDR2 FQNEAQ (reference sequence). The CDR3 loop spans 17 amino acids. V lost 0 bases and J lost 1, with 13 bases in between. The CDR3 coding sequence is TGTGCCAGCAGCTTAGCGGTAGGACCTCGCGCCAAAAACATTCAGTACTTC. Its translation: CASSLAVGPRAKNIQYF.

The chain couples TRBV4-1 to TRBJ2-7; D may be TRBD1 (7 bases). This CDR3 spans 15 amino acids. Germline loops: CDR1 MGHRA, CDR2 YSYEKL. Deletions cut 1 base from V and 1 base from J, with 11 bases between. CDR3 residues: CASSQVQGGSYEQYF. As DNA, the CDR3 is TGCGCCAGCAGCCAAGTGCAGGGGGGTTCCTACGAGCAGTACTTC.

This clonotype was detected only a few times. The gene calls are TRBV12-3 or TRBV12-4 and TRBJ2-3; no firm D call. V was shortened by 5 bases and J by 0 bases, with 9 bases between the two germline ends. This CDR3 has 14 residues. The CDR3 DNA follows: TGTGCCAGCAGTCCCCGGCGGAGCACAGATACGCAGTATTTT. Amino acids: CASSPRRSTDTQYF.

The rearrangement joins TRBV12-3 or TRBV12-4 to TRBJ2-5, with 7 nucleotides matching TRBD2. Germline trimming cut 5 bases from V and 5 bases from J; bases unmatched to any gene: 8. The CDR3 totals 14 residues. The CDR3 DNA follows: TGTGCCAGCAGTATCCATGGGGGGGAGGAGACCCAGTACTTC. It encodes CASSIHGGEETQYF.

This clonotype came up a few times. V usage is TRBV4-1 and J usage is TRBJ2-5; no clear D. V lost 4 bases and J 1 base, leaving 10 bases between the germline ends. Germline values: CDR1 MGHRA, CDR2 YSYEKL. This CDR3 has 14 residues. The CDR3 region is CASSLIDSQETQYF. The CDR3 DNA reads TGCGCCAGCAGCCTGATTGACTCCCAAGAGACCCAGTACTTC.

The CDR3 loop reads CASSLVLYTSPQFF. CDR3 DNA sequence: TGTGCCAGCAGTTTAGTTCTCTACACGTCCCCGCAGTTCTTC. The V call is TRBV12-3 or TRBV12-4, the J call TRBJ2-1; D gene unclear. V shed 1 base and J shed 12 bases, with 16 bases lying between them. The CDR3 contains 14 residues.

V and J are TRBV12-3 or TRBV12-4 and TRBJ2-1; weak D call: TRBD2 (5 bases). This CDR3 contains 12 residues. Trimming shortened V by 2 bases and J by 9 bases, and 8 bases separated the two germline ends. The chain's CDR3 is CASSLRGREQFF. The CDR3 bases are TGTGCCAGCAGTTTACGGGGTCGTGAGCAGTTCTTC.

The chain uses TRBV12-3 or TRBV12-4 and TRBJ2-7, with D possibly being TRBD1 (6 bases). V lost 7 bases to trimming and J lost 4 bases, with 14 bases between them. CDR3 length: 13 amino acids. The CDR3 sequence is CASTPQGGYEQYF. The CDR3 nucleotides are TGTGCCAGCACACCACAGGGCGGATACGAGCAGTACTTC.

The rearrangement joins TRBV4-1 to TRBJ2-7, with a weak D call TRBD1 (5 bases). Germline loops: CDR1 MGHRA, CDR2 YSYEKL. The germline V and J ends were trimmed by 0 bases and 1 base, with 10 bases remaining between them. There are 15 residues in the CDR3. This CDR3 is CASSQDLGPSYEQYF. The DNA of the CDR3 is TGCGCCAGCAGCCAAGATCTGGGGCCTTCCTACGAGCAGTACTTC.

The rearrangement links TRBV7-9 to TRBJ1-6; D is uncertain. V was pared by 1 base and J by 7 bases, with 14 bases between. CDR3 length: 16 residues. In germline, CDR1 is SEHNR, CDR2 FQNEAQ (reference sequence). CDR3 DNA sequence: TGTGCCAGCAGCTTAGGCGTGGACCTAGAGAATTCACCCCTCCACTTT. Translation gives CASSLGVDLENSPLHF.

The gene calls are TRBV29-1 and TRBJ2-2; D might be TRBD1 or TRBD2, each matching 5 bases. The germline V and J ends were trimmed by 3 bases and 0 bases, with 11 bases remaining between them. In germline, CDR1 is SQVTM, CDR2 ANQGSEA. This CDR3 is built from 15 residues. The CDR3 DNA reads TGCAGCGTTGATCTACTGGGGGCGAACACCGGGGAGCTGTTTTTT. Its translation: CSVDLLGANTGELFF.

This clonotype showed up just a few times. This chain joins TRBV20-1 and TRBJ2-7; 9 positions agree with TRBD2. The germline gives CDR1 DFQATT, CDR2 SNEGSKA (reference sequence). CDR3 size: 14 residues. Germline trimming cut 7 bases from V and 0 bases from J; bases unmatched to any gene: 7. CDR3 in amino acids: CSGGGDTNSYEQYF. CDR3 DNA sequence: TGCAGTGGCGGGGGGGACACAAACTCCTACGAGCAGTACTTC.

The J gene is TRBJ2-7, the V gene TRBV18, with 9 bases identical to TRBD2. The CDR3 length is 16 residues. Trimming took 2 bases from V and 1 from J; bases not matched to a gene: 6. Germline lookup yields CDR1 KGHSH and CDR2 LQKENI. CDR3 nucleotide sequence: TGTGCCAGCTCACCAGCTCTCAGCGGGAGGTCCTACGAGCAGTACTTC. It encodes CASSPALSGRSYEQYF.

The V call is TRBV5-1, the J call TRBJ2-1, with D uncertain. CDR3 size: 16 residues. Germline CDR1 reads SGHRS; CDR2 reads YFSETQ. Trimming shortened V by 0 bases and J by 1 base, and 11 bases separated the two germline ends. This CDR3 reads CASSLGTTRSYNEQFF. The CDR3 nucleotides read TGCGCCAGCAGCTTGGGTACCACCAGGTCCTACAATGAGCAGTTCTTC.

In its sample, this clonotype was seen a few times. The chain recombines TRBV12-3 or TRBV12-4 with TRBJ1-2; 9 positions match TRBD1. The CDR3 runs 13 residues. With 6 bases clipped from V and 6 bases from J, the junction kept 5 bases outside the gene matches. The CDR3 loop reads CASSRTGGDGYTF. The CDR3 DNA is TGTGCCAGCAGCCGAACAGGGGGCGATGGCTACACCTTC.

A few counts support this clonotype. The rearrangement uses TRBV5-1 and TRBJ2-5, with a tentative D call TRBD2 (6 bases). CDR1 SGHRS and CDR2 YFSETQ come from the germline V gene. V lost 3 bases and J lost 3, with 12 bases in between. This CDR3 region has 14 residues. CDR3 sequence reads: CASSSRGGEETQYF. CDR3 coding DNA: TGCGCCAGCAGCTCGCGGGGAGGAGAAGAGACCCAGTACTTC.

This chain uses TRBV12-3 or TRBV12-4 with TRBJ2-7; no clear D gene. Trimming took off 5 bases at V and 7 bases at J, with 18 bases between the two ends. CDR3 size: 14 residues. The CDR3 region is CASSPRGDVREQYF. The CDR3 bases are TGTGCCAGCAGTCCCCGAGGAGACGTTAGGGAGCAGTACTTC.

This clonotype was seen more than once but under ten times. The chain has TRBV29-1 and TRBJ2-1, with D unclear. The CDR3 has 14 residues. Germline V gene data show CDR1 as SQVTM and CDR2 as ANQGSEA. Trimming removed 2 bases from V and 3 bases from J, with 11 bases in between. DNA for the CDR3: TGCAGCGTTGAATTCAGCCTATACTACAATGAGCAGTTCTTC. Its translation: CSVEFSLYYNEQFF.

This sequence joins TRBV12-3 or TRBV12-4 and TRBJ2-3; TRBD2 aligns across 7 bases. This CDR3 contains 16 residues. After removal of 1 base from V and 6 bases from J, the junction contained 10 bases not matched to a gene. CDR3: CASSLGTSVFSDTQYF. CDR3 in DNA: TGTGCCAGCAGTTTAGGGACTAGTGTCTTTTCGGATACGCAGTATTTT.

This clonotype was counted between two and nine times. V and J are TRBV7-9 and TRBJ2-7; D not certain. The CDR3 is made up of 17 amino acids. Deletions cut 6 bases from V and 4 bases from J, with 25 bases between. Germline CDR1 reads SEHNR; CDR2 reads FQNEAQ (reference sequence). The CDR3 spells CASSPTDLEATQYEQYF. CDR3 DNA: TGTGCCAGCAGTCCCACTGATCTCGAGGCGACTCAGTACGAGCAGTACTTC.

This clonotype has a handful of counts. The CDR3 spells CASSSGLPMNTGELFF. The CDR3 DNA reads TGTGCCAGCAGTTCGGGACTACCAATGAACACCGGGGAGCTGTTTTTT. The chain couples TRBV12-3 or TRBV12-4 to TRBJ2-2, with TRBD2 matching 7 bases. The CDR3 has 16 residues. J lost 1 base, V lost 4 bases, and 6 bases had no gene match.

In its sample, this clonotype was seen many times. The V and J genes are TRBV29-1 and TRBJ2-3; D remains ambiguous. The CDR3 covers 13 residues. Trimming took off 6 bases at V and 0 bases at J, with 10 bases between the two ends. Germline assignment: CDR1 SQVTM and CDR2 ANQGSEA. The CDR3 loop reads CSVSGLSTDTQYF. The CDR3 nucleotides are TGCAGCGTGTCCGGGCTTAGCACAGATACGCAGTATTTT.

The gene calls are TRBV30 and TRBJ2-5; D may correspond to TRBD1 or TRBD2 (6 bases each). V lost 1 base, J lost 4 bases, and 7 bases lay in between. The germline gives CDR1 GTSNPN, CDR2 SVGIG (reference sequence). The CDR3 contains 12 residues. CDR3 nucleotides: TGTGCCTGGAGTGGGGGGGCAGAGACCCAGTACTTC. It translates to CAWSGGAETQYF.

This clonotype has more than one count but fewer than ten. J is TRBJ2-2 and V is TRBV24-1; 9 bases map to TRBD1. Germline values: CDR1 KGHDR, CDR2 SFDVKD. The CDR3 is made up of 16 amino acids. Losses at the gene ends were 4 bases for V and 6 bases for J; bases not matched to a gene: 8. The CDR3 region is CATSEGPGQGSGELFF. The CDR3 nucleotides are TGTGCCACCAGTGAGGGACCCGGACAGGGGTCCGGGGAGCTGTTTTTT.